This T cell receptor beta chain stems from a study of cytomegalovirus exposure and HLA in healthy donors. About this clone itself: The target antigen is unknown.

Germline V lookup: CDR1 MGHRA, CDR2 YSYEKL. V lost 0 bases to trimming and J lost 2 bases; unmatched junction nucleotides: 6. The CDR3 has 18 residues. 13 Jbeta primers and 60 Vbeta primers were used for the PCR. Clones were read by immunoSEQ multiplex PCR, and TCRdb kept only the in-frame ones, dropping some. In the table there are hundreds of thousands of clones, 65% to 85% of which are singletons. Regarding the study as a whole: A later analysis reported that several of the most significant clusters appeared to be linked to common viral pathogens, among them Epstein-Barr virus.

The sequence came from a female donor in good health and CMV-seronegative. The chain couples TRBV4-1 to TRBJ2-1; 11 bases align to TRBD1. Sequenced sample: PBMCs. The CDR3 here is CASSQDNRDRGAYNEQFF. DNA of the CDR3: TGCGCCAGCAGCCAAGATAATCGGGACAGGGGGGCCTACAATGAGCAGTTCTTC.